A single sample is the source of the 9 T cell receptor beta chains below, sequenced in a study of STAT5B mutations in CD4+ large granular lymphocyte leukemia. TCRdb keeps only in-frame clones here, not all; method: immunoSEQ multiplex PCR. The sample carries more than 30,000 clones, approximately 80% recorded once. The specimen sequenced was CD4+ T cells from blood buffy coats. These receptor sequences come from a human donor in good health.

This clone was seen a few times. The chain couples TRBV15 to TRBJ2-7, with TRBD1 identical over 7 bases. This CDR3 is 15 amino acids long. V gave up 4 bases and J gave up 3 bases; unmatched junction bases: 9. Germline values: CDR1 LNHNV, CDR2 YYDKDF (reference sequence). The CDR3: CATSNPGQLGYEQYF. The DNA of the CDR3 is TGTGCCACCAGCAACCCGGGACAGTTAGGCTACGAGCAGTACTTC. The whole variable domain, remainder taken from reference TRBV15 and TRBJ2-7, is DAMVIQNPRYQVTQFGKPVTLSCSQTLNHNVMYWYQQKSSQAPKLLFHYYDKDFNNEADTPDNFQSRRPNTSFCFLDIRSPGLGDTAMYLCATSNPGQLGYEQYFGPGTRLTVT.

The chain recombines TRBV9 with TRBJ2-4, with 8 positions matching TRBD1. Trimming removed 0 bases from V and 15 bases from J; junction bases left unmatched: 8. Germline V gives CDR1 SGDLS, CDR2 YYNGEE. This CDR3 region has 13 residues. CDR3 in amino acids: CASSVDPRGQGYF. CDR3 sequence (DNA): TGTGCCAGCAGCGTAGATCCCAGGGGGCAAGGGTACTTC.

The V call is TRBV5-4, the J call TRBJ2-5; D is possibly TRBD1 (5 bases). The CDR3 loop spans 14 amino acids. Trimming cost V 4 bases and J 2 bases, with 12 bases left between them. In germline, CDR1 is SGHNT, CDR2 YYREEE (reference sequence). In nucleotides, the CDR3 is TGTGCCAGCAGCGGGGCTCACGATCAAGAGACCCAGTACTTC. This translates into CASSGAHDQETQYF.

This chain uses TRBV2 with TRBJ2-1, with 11 positions matching TRBD2. The CDR3 runs to 15 residues. Germline-derived CDR1 and CDR2 are SNHLY and FYNNEI. V was pared by 9 bases and J by 7 bases, with 11 bases of the junction left unmatched. DNA for the CDR3: TGTGCCAGTAGGCTAGCGGGAGGAAGGATGAATGAGCAGTTCTTC. This sequence encodes CASRLAGGRMNEQFF.

V is TRBV7-9 and J is TRBJ2-5; D is unresolved. Gene TRBJ2-7 matches the end of the DNA better, so the J call may be wrong. The length of the CDR3 is 13 residues. From germline, CDR1 is SEHNR and CDR2 FQNEAQ (reference sequence). As DNA, the CDR3 is TGTGCCAGCAGCTTAGAGGTTTCCCACGAGCAGTACTTC. This encodes CASSLEVSHEQYF.

V and J are TRBV5-1 and TRBJ1-3; TRBD1 might be the D (5 bases). The germline V gene encodes CDR1 SGHRS and CDR2 YFSETQ. Trimming shortened V by 4 bases and J by 0 bases, and 14 bases separated the two germline ends. The CDR3 totals 16 residues. CDR3 loop: CASSTGTGGSGNTIYF. DNA of the CDR3: TGCGCCAGCAGCACGGGGACTGGGGGCTCTGGAAACACCATATATTTT.

The J gene is TRBJ2-6, the V gene TRBV19, with TRBD1 identical over 7 bases. CDR1 and CDR2 from the germline V gene are LNHDA and SQIVND (reference sequence). The CDR3 spans 16 residues. The V segment lost 4 bases and the J segment 1 base; nucleotides outside the gene matches: 4. Here the CDR3 DNA reads TGTGCCAGTAGTACTTACAGGGGTTCTGGGGCCAACGTCCTGACTTTC. Translation: CASSTYRGSGANVLTF.

The gene calls are TRBV7-2 and TRBJ2-1; 11 bases align to TRBD2. V lost 5 bases to trimming and J lost 8 bases; unmatched junction nucleotides: 8. The CDR3 length is 15 residues. Germline assignment: CDR1 SGHTA and CDR2 FQGNSA. The CDR3, as DNA: TGTGCCAGCAGCCTGACTAGCGGGAATTTCTATGAGCAGTTCTTC. Translated: CASSLTSGNFYEQFF.

The V call is TRBV30, the J call TRBJ1-5; tentatively, D is TRBD1 (5 bases). V was clipped by 1 base and J by 2 bases, with 9 bases between them. The CDR3 covers 14 residues. Germline-derived CDR1 and CDR2 are GTSNPN and SVGIG (reference sequence). The CDR3 reads CAWSGGTGNQPQHF. DNA of the CDR3: TGTGCCTGGAGTGGAGGGACCGGCAATCAGCCCCAGCATTTT.